This passage covers 3 T cell receptor beta chains from one sample sequenced in a study of post-analysis software for immune sequencing data. Regarding the study as a whole: Included in a set of a handful of TRBV segments more frequent in patients than controls were TRBV5-6, TRBV5-1 and TRBV20-1.

Antigens of these TCRs are unknown. The authors incorporated unique molecular identifiers into the TCR beta cDNA libraries. TCRdb reprocessed the PCR reads with MiXCR, giving one entry per CDR3 protein. The sample shows some 190,000 distinct CDR3 sequences, around 29% of them seen only once. Sample: blood. The origin of the receptors is a girl under 18 with multiple sclerosis.

At least ten counts were recorded for this clonotype. The chain links TRBV20-1 to TRBJ2-1; 15 nucleotides agree with TRBD2. V trimming: 4 bases; J trimming: 0 bases; junction bases outside the gene matches: 7. The length of the CDR3 is 18 residues. Germline values: CDR1 DFQATT, CDR2 SNEGSKA (reference sequence). The CDR3 region is CSAIGLAGGSFSYNEQFF. The CDR3 region has the DNA TGCAGTGCTATAGGACTAGCGGGAGGGAGCTTCTCCTACAATGAGCAGTTCTTC.

This chain's CDR3 is CASSQDPGTRPQHF. The CDR3 DNA sequence: TGCGCCAGCAGCCAAGATCCCGGAACCCGGCCCCAGCATTTT. This sequence joins TRBV4-1 and TRBJ1-5; D is uncertain. V was pared by 0 bases and J by 9 bases, with 12 bases between. The V gene's germline CDR1 is MGHRA and CDR2 YSYEKL. The CDR3 runs to 14 residues.

This clonotype was found a few times. This chain joins TRBV6-5 and TRBJ1-6; D gene unclear. Trimming took 0 bases from V and 10 from J, leaving 13 bases between them. Germline CDR1 MNHEY, CDR2 SVGAGI. The CDR3 runs to 15 residues. The DNA for the CDR3 is TGTGCCAGCAGTTACTCCCCTGGTGTGTCCTCACCCCTCCACTTT. Translation gives CASSYSPGVSSPLHF.